These 32 T cell receptor beta chains share one sample of origin, sequenced in a study of cytomegalovirus exposure and HLA in healthy donors. PCR used 60 Vbeta primers and 13 Jbeta primers. Clones were sequenced by immunoSEQ multiplex PCR, and TCRdb holds only the in-frame ones, with some missing. In the table there are around 130,000 clones, around 57% of which are singletons. The specimen sequenced was PBMCs. Every receptor here comes from a male donor in good health and CMV-seronegative.

This clone has a single count. This chain connects TRBV7-3 to TRBJ2-3, with TRBD2 identical over 8 bases. This CDR3 has 14 residues. Unmatched junction bases numbered 1, after V lost 5 bases and J lost 0 bases. The germline V gene has CDR1 SGHTA and CDR2 FQGTGA. CDR3 in DNA: TGTGCCAGCAGCCGGGGGGGAAGCACAGATACGCAGTATTTT. As protein: CASSRGGSTDTQYF.

V usage is TRBV14 and J usage is TRBJ1-2, with 7 bases matching TRBD1. Germline CDR1 and CDR2: SGHDN and FVKESK. Germline trimming cut 0 bases from V and 3 bases from J; bases unmatched to any gene: 7. There are 16 residues in the CDR3. CDR3 sequence (DNA): TGTGCCAGCAGCCAAGAGTTGAGGGGGCTTGACTATGGCTACACCTTC. Translating gives CASSQELRGLDYGYTF.

This sequence joins TRBV19 and TRBJ1-5; 8 positions agree with TRBD1. The CDR3 length is 15 residues. J was trimmed by 1 base and V by 3 bases; bases with no gene match: 2. Germline V lookup: CDR1 LNHDA, CDR2 SQIVND (reference sequence). As DNA, the CDR3 is TGTGCCAGTAGTATGCGACAGGGGAGCAATCAGCCCCAGCATTTT. Amino acid sequence: CASSMRQGSNQPQHF. Variable domain in full (rest from reference TRBV19 and TRBJ1-5): DGGITQSPKYLFRKEGQNVTLSCEQNLNHDAMYWYRQDPGQGLRLIYYSQIVNDFQKGDIAEGYSVSREKKESFPLTVTSAQKNPTAFYLCASSMRQGSNQPQHFGDGTRLSIL.

This clone was seen a few times. The J gene is TRBJ2-7, the V gene TRBV11-2; TRBD1 agrees at 7 bases. Germline V gene sequence: CDR1 SGHAT, CDR2 FQNNGV. After removal of 4 bases from V and 2 bases from J, the junction contained 8 bases not matched to a gene. The CDR3 length is 15 residues. This CDR3 is CASSSDRDSPYEQYF. The CDR3 coding sequence is TGTGCCAGCAGCTCCGACAGGGATTCCCCCTACGAGCAGTACTTC.

Worth noting for this clone: One end of the junction fails to match germline, which may point to a read error. This chain uses TRBV7-9 with TRBJ1-1, with 7 bases lining up with TRBD1. Germline V gene sequence: CDR1 SEHNR, CDR2 FQNEAQ (reference sequence). The CDR3 spans 14 residues. Here the CDR3 DNA reads TGTTCCAGCACCAACCAGGGGGTGAACACTGAAGCTTTCTTT. This sequence encodes CSSTNQGVNTEAFF.

The V call is TRBV28, the J call TRBJ2-7, with a possible D match to TRBD2 (6 bases). V was shortened by 6 bases and J by 7 bases, with 10 bases between the two germline ends. CDR1 is MDHEN and CDR2 is SYDVKM in the germline V gene. The CDR3 has 11 amino acids. In DNA, the CDR3 is TGTGCCAGCAGCCGGGGAGGAGAGCAGTACTTC. It is translated as CASSRGGEQYF.

The chain links TRBV18 to TRBJ1-1; a weak D match, TRBD1 (6 bases). CDR1 is KGHSH and CDR2 is LQKENI in the germline V gene. V was shortened by 3 bases and J by 0 bases, with 11 bases between the two germline ends. The CDR3 sequence is 15 residues long. Written as DNA, the CDR3 is TGTGCCAGCTCACCGAATACAGGGCTGAACACTGAAGCTTTCTTT. This codes for CASSPNTGLNTEAFF.

The rearrangement links TRBV5-4 to TRBJ1-4, with a possible D match to TRBD1 (5 bases). Trimming removed 0 bases at V and 8 bases at J, with 14 bases between. This CDR3 spans 15 amino acids. The germline CDR1 and CDR2 sequences are SGHNT and YYREEE (reference sequence). This chain's CDR3 is CASSLDTGAGEKLFF. The CDR3 nucleotides read TGTGCCAGCAGCTTGGACACTGGGGCAGGGGAAAAACTGTTTTTT.

The V and J genes are TRBV4-1 and TRBJ2-7, with 12 bases matching TRBD1. The V segment lost 5 bases and the J segment 4 bases; nucleotides outside the gene matches: 6. Germline CDR1 is MGHRA and CDR2 is YSYEKL. This CDR3 is 15 amino acids long. The CDR3 DNA is TGCGCCAGCAGCTCCCGGGACAGGGGGCAGTACGAGCAGTACTTC. As protein: CASSSRDRGQYEQYF.

The V call is TRBV7-6, the J call TRBJ1-4; 7 positions agree with TRBD1. Germline V gene lookup returns CDR1 SGHVS and CDR2 FNYEAQ. The J segment lost 7 bases and the V segment lost 1 base, leaving 3 bases of the junction unmatched. This CDR3 comprises 14 residues. The CDR3 nucleotides are TGTGCCAGCAGCTTAGTACAGGGGACTGAAAAACTGTTTTTT. The encoded protein is CASSLVQGTEKLFF.

The V gene is TRBV19, the J gene TRBJ1-4; D may be TRBD1 (6 bases). The CDR3 contains 14 residues. The V and J ends lost 8 bases and 8 bases respectively, with 18 bases between them. Germline values: CDR1 LNHDA, CDR2 SQIVND (reference sequence). CDR3 sequence: CASQRQVTSEKLFF. Written as DNA, the CDR3 is TGTGCCAGTCAACGACAGGTTACCTCCGAAAAACTGTTTTTT.

The chain links TRBV6-1 to TRBJ1-1; TRBD1 agrees at 8 bases. The V segment lost 4 bases and the J segment 4 bases; nucleotides outside the gene matches: 11. Per the germline V gene, CDR1 is MNHNS and CDR2 is SASEGT. The CDR3 spans 16 residues. DNA for the CDR3: TGTGCCAGCAGTGCCCGATTAGAACAGGGGGGCACTGAAGCTTTCTTT. This gives the protein CASSARLEQGGTEAFF.

The genes are TRBV27 and TRBJ1-6; the D gene is possibly TRBD1 (6 bases). The CDR3 length is 16 residues. Germline-derived CDR1 and CDR2 are MNHEY and SMNVEV (reference sequence). V lost 1 base and J lost 5, with 12 bases in between. The CDR3 is CASSLFIGQNNSPLHF. The CDR3, as DNA: TGTGCCAGCAGTTTATTCATCGGACAGAATAATTCACCCCTCCACTTT.

The rearrangement uses TRBV11-3 and TRBJ2-3, with 11 bases lining up with TRBD1. The V segment lost 5 bases and the J segment 3 bases; nucleotides outside the gene matches: 10. There are 17 residues in the CDR3. Germline CDR1 reads SGHNT; CDR2 reads YENEEA. The CDR3 DNA reads TGTGCCAGCAGCCCTGGATGGACAGGGGGCACGACAGATACGCAGTATTTT. Translated, it gives CASSPGWTGGTTDTQYF.

J is TRBJ1-1 and V is TRBV11-1; D is unresolved. V lost 4 bases and J lost 0, with 6 bases in between. The CDR3 is 13 residues long. Germline values: CDR1 SGHAT, CDR2 FQDESV (reference sequence). CDR3 sequence: CASSSQMNTEAFF. Written as DNA, the CDR3 is TGTGCCAGCAGCTCCCAAATGAACACTGAAGCTTTCTTT.

The V gene is TRBV2, the J gene TRBJ2-2; D might be TRBD2 (6 bases). This CDR3 is 14 amino acids long. Germline CDR1 SNHLY, CDR2 FYNNEI. V dropped 5 bases and J dropped 4 bases, with 11 bases sitting between them. CDR3 loop: CASSWTGSTGELFF. The CDR3 bases are TGTGCCAGCAGTTGGACCGGGAGCACCGGGGAGCTGTTTTTT.

The table lists this clone with a few counts. V is TRBV7-8 and J is TRBJ1-5; D is undetermined. Germline CDR1 is SGHVS and CDR2 is FQNEAQ. This CDR3 contains 13 residues. Trimming removed 1 base at V and 7 bases at J, with 8 bases between. The CDR3 sequence: CASSLVAGQPQHF. The CDR3 nucleotides are TGTGCCAGCAGCTTAGTGGCAGGACAGCCCCAGCATTTT.

J is TRBJ1-2 and V is TRBV9; TRBD1 aligns across 11 bases. J gave up 4 bases and V 4 bases, and 9 bases lay outside the gene matches. The CDR3 is 16 amino acids. Germline CDR1 reads SGDLS; CDR2 reads YYNGEE. In nucleotides, the CDR3 is TGTGCCAGCAGCAAGGGGGGACAGGGGGGGACCTATGGCTACACCTTC. This translates into CASSKGGQGGTYGYTF.

The V gene is TRBV7-3, the J gene TRBJ2-1, with 9 positions matching TRBD1. Per the germline V gene, CDR1 is SGHTA and CDR2 is FQGTGA. The J segment lost 9 bases and the V segment lost 5 bases, leaving 11 bases of the junction unmatched. The CDR3 consists of 15 residues. The CDR3 DNA is TGTGCCAGCAGCCCGACAGGGGGGGGGCGAGGTGAGCAGTTCTTC. Its protein product is CASSPTGGGRGEQFF.

The chain carries TRBV7-3 and TRBJ2-1; 10 bases line up with TRBD2. The CDR3 consists of 15 residues. Losses at the gene ends were 2 bases for V and 2 bases for J; bases not matched to a gene: 0. Germline values: CDR1 SGHTA, CDR2 FQGTGA. The CDR3 sequence is CASSLLAGAYNEQFF. CDR3 nucleotide sequence: TGTGCCAGCAGCTTACTAGCGGGGGCCTACAATGAGCAGTTCTTC.

The chain is built from TRBV28 and TRBJ2-1; the D gene is possibly TRBD1 (6 bases). Germline CDR1 MDHEN, CDR2 SYDVKM. CDR3 length: 18 residues. Trimming removed 2 bases from V and 8 bases from J, with 25 bases in between. CDR3 loop: CASSLSSGFGTIEHEQFF. The CDR3 DNA sequence: TGTGCCAGCAGTTTAAGTTCCGGGTTTGGGACAATAGAGCATGAGCAGTTCTTC.

For the CDR3, the DNA is TGCAGCGTTGGGTGGAGAGGGGAGACCCAGTACTTC. Translation: CSVGWRGETQYF. The chain couples TRBV29-1 to TRBJ2-5, with D maybe TRBD2 (5 bases). V gave up 4 bases and J gave up 5 bases, with 11 bases separating them. This CDR3 has 12 amino acids. The germline gives CDR1 SQVTM, CDR2 ANQGSEA. Based on the CDR3 plus reference TRBV29-1 and TRBJ2-5, the full variable domain is SAVISQKPSRDICQRGTSLTIQCQVDSQVTMMFWYRQQPGQSLTLIATANQGSEATYESGFVIDKFPISRPNLTFSTLTVSNMSPEDSSIYLCSVGWRGETQYFGPGTRLLVL.

The chain recombines TRBV15 with TRBJ2-6, with TRBD1 matching 8 bases. Germline CDR1 is LNHNV and CDR2 is YYDKDF (reference sequence). V trimming: 0 bases; J trimming: 4 bases; junction bases outside the gene matches: 14. The CDR3 extends over 20 amino acids. The CDR3: CATSRDPWTGTLGGANVLTF. The CDR3 DNA sequence: TGTGCCACCAGCAGAGATCCCTGGACAGGGACCCTCGGGGGGGCCAACGTCCTGACTTTC.

The chain links TRBV15 to TRBJ2-3, with a tentative D call TRBD1 (5 bases). This CDR3 spans 14 amino acids. CDR1 LNHNV and CDR2 YYDKDF come from the germline V gene (reference sequence). V lost 3 bases and J 2 bases, leaving 9 bases between the germline ends. The CDR3 sequence: CATSRGHSTDTQYF. CDR3 DNA sequence: TGTGCCACCAGCAGGGGGCATTCCACAGATACGCAGTATTTT. Filled out from reference TRBV15 and TRBJ2-3, the complete variable domain reads DAMVIQNPRYQVTQFGKPVTLSCSQTLNHNVMYWYQQKSSQAPKLLFHYYDKDFNNEADTPDNFQSRRPNTSFCFLDIRSPGLGDTAMYLCATSRGHSTDTQYFGPGTRLTVL.

This rearrangement joins TRBV19 to TRBJ1-2, with D possibly being TRBD1 (6 bases). From germline, CDR1 is LNHDA and CDR2 SQIVND (reference sequence). The CDR3 is 15 residues long. Trimming stripped 1 base from V and 6 bases from J, with 15 bases between. DNA for the CDR3: TGTGCCAGTAGTATAGCGTCCAGGGGTTGGAATGGCTACACCTTC. Translated, it gives CASSIASRGWNGYTF.

The rearrangement joins TRBV5-1 to TRBJ2-7; 7 bases align to TRBD1. The J segment lost 5 bases and the V segment lost 4 bases, leaving 9 bases of the junction unmatched. The CDR3 runs to 14 residues. Germline values: CDR1 SGHRS, CDR2 YFSETQ. This CDR3 is CASSANRGVDEQYF. The CDR3 bases are TGCGCCAGCAGCGCAAACAGGGGAGTTGACGAGCAGTACTTC.

The genes are TRBV5-4 and TRBJ1-1, with TRBD1 as a possible D gene (6 bases). V lost 4 bases to trimming and J lost 0 bases, with 19 bases between them. This CDR3 has 17 residues. CDR1 is SGHNT, CDR2 YYREEE, per germline (reference sequence). The CDR3 DNA sequence: TGTGCCAGCAGCCAGAAGGGGGGGAGTAGGGTGAACACTGAAGCTTTCTTT. Translation: CASSQKGGSRVNTEAFF.

This sequence joins TRBV18 and TRBJ2-5; D perhaps matches TRBD1 (5 bases). The V gene lost 1 base and the J gene lost 5 bases, with 14 bases spanning the gap. Germline V gives CDR1 KGHSH, CDR2 LQKENI. CDR3 length equals 15 residues. This CDR3 reads CASSPRSGAGETQYF. For the CDR3, the DNA is TGTGCCAGCTCACCACGGTCAGGTGCAGGGGAGACCCAGTACTTC. Filled out from reference TRBV18 and TRBJ2-5, the complete variable domain reads NAGVMQNPRHLVRRRGQEARLRCSPMKGHSHVYWYRQLPEEGLKFMVYLQKENIIDESGMPKERFSAEFPKEGPSILRIQQVVRGDSAAYFCASSPRSGAGETQYFGPGTRLLVL.

This chain connects TRBV7-9 to TRBJ1-1; TRBD1 matches 8 bases. This CDR3 contains 15 residues. Germline values: CDR1 SEHNR, CDR2 FQNEAQ (reference sequence). V dropped 4 bases and J dropped 7; count of bases not matched to a gene: 11. The CDR3 DNA reads as TGTGCCAGCAGCTCGACCGGGACAGGTCACGTTGAAGCTTTCTTT. Its protein product is CASSSTGTGHVEAFF.

The V call is TRBV4-3, the J call TRBJ1-3; 10 nucleotides align to TRBD1. The V gene end was trimmed by 0 bases and the J gene end by 6 bases; junction bases not matched to a gene: 8. The CDR3 runs 17 residues. CDR1 is LGHNA and CDR2 is YSLEER in the germline V gene. CDR3 sequence: CASSQDNRDRGENTIYF. CDR3 DNA sequence: TGCGCCAGCAGCCAAGATAACCGGGACAGGGGTGAAAACACCATATATTTT.

The chain carries TRBV28 and TRBJ2-2; TRBD2 might be the D (5 bases). CDR1 and CDR2 (germline): MDHEN, SYDVKM. V was cut by 6 bases and J by 7 bases, with 12 bases left in between. This CDR3 has 13 amino acids. The DNA of the CDR3 is TGTGCCAGCAGGTTTCTAGGGAGCGGGGAGCTGTTTTTT. This gives the protein CASRFLGSGELFF. The full variable domain, completed using reference TRBV28 and TRBJ2-2, is DVKVTQSSRYLVKRTGEKVFLECVQDMDHENMFWYRQDPGLGLRLIYFSYDVKMKEKGDIPEGYSVSREKKERFSLILESASTNQTSMYLCASRFLGSGELFFGEGSRLTVL.

This clone was counted only a few times. The rearrangement links TRBV7-3 to TRBJ1-1; the D gene is possibly TRBD1 (5 bases). CDR1 SGHTA and CDR2 FQGTGA come from the germline V gene. V dropped 5 bases and J dropped 5 bases, with 12 bases sitting between them. The CDR3 is made up of 13 amino acids. The CDR3 sequence: CASSLDWTTEAFF. The CDR3, as DNA: TGTGCCAGCAGCCTAGACTGGACAACTGAAGCTTTCTTT.